Below, one TCR beta chain is given with its context. Its antigen is currently unknown. The table came from immunoSEQ multiplex PCR; TCRdb's copy has only in-frame clones and leaves some out. The table lists roughly 120,000 clones, 80% to 85% of them singletons. The sample comes from a study of T cell responses to AZD1222 COVID-19 vaccine. General study results and limits: Reports indicate that nearly half of spike-specific TCRs are directed at unmutated variant regions.

J was trimmed by 1 base and V by 1 base; bases with no gene match: 6. CDR3 length: 17 amino acids. From germline, CDR1 is SGHNT and CDR2 YYREEE (reference sequence). The specimen comprised peripheral blood, sampled on day 0 of AZD1222 vaccination. V gene TRBV5-4 combines with J gene TRBJ2-2; 8 bases are shared with TRBD1. The source of this sequence is an adult in good health. CDR3 amino acids: CASSLPPGTGNTGELFF. CDR3 bases: TGTGCCAGCAGCTTGCCTCCCGGGACAGGGAACACCGGGGAGCTGTTTTTT.